This TCR beta chain was documented in a study of CD8 T cells in Susac syndrome. The CDR3 is made up of 14 amino acids. V was clipped by 1 base and J by 2 bases, with 9 bases between them. Germline V lookup: CDR1 SGHTA, CDR2 FQGNSA. The authors reverse transcribed about 0.5 to 1 ug RNA with random hexamers. A single record per CDR3 protein comes from TCRdb applying MiXCR to the immunoSEQ multiplex PCR reads. This sample carries under 90,000 distinct CDR3 sequences, approximately 95% of them seen once, and the ten largest clones take under 0.5%. This TCR came from a human donor with Susac syndrome. V gene TRBV7-2 combines with J gene TRBJ2-7, with D perhaps matching TRBD1 (5 bases). Material: CD8+ T cells from PBMCs. The CDR3 region has the DNA TGTGCCAGCAGCTTAGGGGCAGGGCCCTACGAGCAGTACTTC. Its protein is CASSLGAGPYEQYF.